Given below is one T cell receptor (beta chain) in context. Its specificity is unknown. Some clones are missing from TCRdb's copy, which holds only in-frame ones; the method was immunoSEQ multiplex PCR. The sample consists of under 75,000 clones, roughly 94% of them appearing once. The sample originates from a study of cytomegalovirus exposure and HLA in healthy donors. The overall study: Per a later analysis, the approximately 700 first-cohort and over 90 validation repertoires shared one platform.

Study conclusions and caveats: In the approximately 120 validation repertoires, a later analysis found that first-cohort TCR clusters tended to co-occur. Investigators reported approximately 150 TCR beta chains as tied to cytomegalovirus.

Looked up from germline, CDR1 is SNHLY and CDR2 is FYNNEI. The CDR3 has 12 amino acids. Trimming stripped 7 bases from V and 2 bases from J, with 9 bases between. The TCR comes from a woman under 30 in good health and CMV-seropositive. The chain combines TRBV2 with TRBJ2-7, with D unclear. Sample: PBMCs. As DNA, the CDR3 is TGTGCCAGCAAACTACAACCCTACGAGCAGTACTTC. Amino acid sequence: CASKLQPYEQYF.